Shown below are 27 T cell receptor beta chains from a single sample sequenced in a study of blood T cell repertoires in COVID-19. Some clones are missing from TCRdb's copy, which holds only in-frame ones; the method was immunoSEQ multiplex PCR. The repertoire holds approximately 500,000 clones, with roughly nine tenths as singletons. What was sequenced was peripheral blood. These receptors were obtained from a woman aged 45-59 years with COVID-19, enrolled during active disease.

The CDR3 sequence: CASSFRSSTDTQYF. Written as DNA, the CDR3 is TGTGCCAGCAGCTTCAGATCTAGCACAGATACGCAGTATTTT. V usage is TRBV7-8 and J usage is TRBJ2-3, with D uncertain. Per the germline V gene, CDR1 is SGHVS and CDR2 is FQNEAQ. The length of the CDR3 is 14 residues. V gave up 3 bases and J gave up 0 bases, with 7 bases separating them.

The rearrangement joins TRBV5-1 to TRBJ1-4, with 11 bases that match TRBD1. J gave up 4 bases and V 4 bases, and 12 bases lay outside the gene matches. CDR1 SGHRS and CDR2 YFSETQ come from the germline V gene. CDR3 length: 18 amino acids. The CDR3 spells CASSRGTGGPNLNEKLFF. The CDR3 nucleotides read TGCGCCAGCAGCCGTGGGACAGGGGGACCCAACCTTAATGAAAAACTGTTTTTT. The full variable domain, its missing parts supplied by reference TRBV5-1 and TRBJ1-4, is KAGVTQTPRYLIKTRGQQVTLSCSPISGHRSVSWYQQTPGQGLQFLFEYFSETQRNKGNFPGRFSGRQFSNSRSEMNVSTLELGDSALYLCASSRGTGGPNLNEKLFFGSGTQLSVL.

As concerns this clone: At one boundary the junction diverges from the germline segment, which might be a read error. Written as DNA, the CDR3 is TGCAGTGCTAGGAAAGGGGATAACCAAATTTTC. The encoded protein is CSARKGDNQIF. The chain couples TRBV20-1 to TRBJ1-2; D perhaps matches TRBD1 (5 bases). This CDR3 has 11 amino acids. Per the germline V gene, CDR1 is DFQATT and CDR2 is SNEGSKA (reference sequence).

The rearrangement joins TRBV10-3 to TRBJ2-2; possibly TRBD2 for D (6 bases). Looked up from germline, CDR1 is ENHRY and CDR2 is SYGVKD. This CDR3 contains 15 residues. The V end was cut by 4 bases, the J end by 6 bases, with 15 bases between. CDR3 DNA sequence: TGTGCCATCAGTGGTCGGGGGATGGGGGCCGGGGAGCTGTTTTTT. This codes for CAISGRGMGAGELFF.

V usage is TRBV2 and J usage is TRBJ2-7, with 7 nucleotides matching TRBD1. V shed 6 bases and J 4 bases; nucleotides not matched to a gene: 3. This CDR3 comprises 12 residues. Germline values: CDR1 SNHLY, CDR2 FYNNEI. CDR3 protein: CASSGTVYEQYF. The CDR3 DNA reads TGTGCCAGCAGCGGGACAGTGTACGAGCAGTACTTC.

This sequence joins TRBV3-1 (or the pseudogene TRBV3-2) and TRBJ1-4, with a tentative D call TRBD1 (5 bases). V dropped 5 bases and J dropped 4 bases, with 14 bases sitting between them. This CDR3 is 15 amino acids long. Germline-derived CDR1 and CDR2 are LGHDT and YNNKEL (reference sequence). CDR3 region: CASSSRPGINEKLFF. As DNA, the CDR3 is TGTGCCAGCAGCTCCCGACCAGGGATTAATGAAAAACTGTTTTTT.

The chain uses TRBV19 and TRBJ1-2; a weak D match, TRBD1 (5 bases). The germline V and J ends were trimmed by 6 bases and 4 bases, with 18 bases remaining between them. The CDR3 consists of 15 residues. Germline lookup yields CDR1 LNHDA and CDR2 SQIVND (reference sequence). The CDR3 nucleotides are TGTGCCAGTAGGGACGACCTTGGGGCGCTCTATGGCTACACCTTC. It is translated as CASRDDLGALYGYTF.

The V and J genes are TRBV30 and TRBJ1-1, with TRBD1 as a possible D gene (6 bases). Between the trimmed V and J ends, which lost 5 bases and 4 bases, there was a span of 14 bases. CDR3 length: 13 residues. Germline assignment: CDR1 GTSNPN and CDR2 SVGIG (reference sequence). CDR3 DNA sequence: TGTGCCTGGCAGACCCAGGGGCTCACTGAAGCTTTCTTT. Protein: CAWQTQGLTEAFF.

CDR3 sequence: CASRPGQGASGYTF. The CDR3 coding sequence is TGTGCCAGCAGGCCCGGACAGGGGGCATCTGGCTACACCTTC. The chain employs TRBV27 and TRBJ1-2, with 11 bases aligning to TRBD1. CDR3 length: 14 residues. CDR1 is MNHEY, CDR2 SMNVEV, per germline (reference sequence). V shed 6 bases, J shed 7 bases, and the junction held 7 bases outside the gene matches.

This clone was recorded once. The rearrangement joins TRBV4-1 to TRBJ1-4, with 9 nucleotides matching TRBD1. The junction had 10 bases not matched to a gene; V was cut back by 0 bases and J by 8 bases. This CDR3 region has 17 residues. The germline V gene has CDR1 MGHRA and CDR2 YSYEKL. The CDR3 here is CASSQDFGTGSYEKLFF. In nucleotides, the CDR3 is TGCGCCAGCAGCCAAGATTTTGGGACAGGGTCATACGAAAAACTGTTTTTT.

This sequence joins TRBV28 and TRBJ2-1, with 7 bases that match TRBD1. From germline, CDR1 is MDHEN and CDR2 SYDVKM. This CDR3 comprises 15 residues. With 5 bases clipped from V and 0 bases from J, the junction kept 4 bases outside the gene matches. The CDR3 protein is CASSRTGVSYNEQFF. The CDR3, as DNA: TGTGCCAGCAGTCGGACAGGAGTCTCCTACAATGAGCAGTTCTTC.

The V gene is TRBV5-1, the J gene TRBJ1-4, with D unresolved. Trimming removed 4 bases at V and 8 bases at J, with 12 bases between. Per the germline V gene, CDR1 is SGHRS and CDR2 is YFSETQ. This CDR3 comprises 13 residues. CDR3 nucleotide sequence: TGCGCCAGCAGCCTAGCAGACGGCGAAAAACTGTTTTTT. As protein: CASSLADGEKLFF. The full variable domain, its missing parts supplied by reference TRBV5-1 and TRBJ1-4, is KAGVTQTPRYLIKTRGQQVTLSCSPISGHRSVSWYQQTPGQGLQFLFEYFSETQRNKGNFPGRFSGRQFSNSRSEMNVSTLELGDSALYLCASSLADGEKLFFGSGTQLSVL.

This chain links TRBV24-1 with TRBJ2-2; no reliable D call. The CDR3 runs 11 residues. Germline V gene data show CDR1 as KGHDR and CDR2 as SFDVKD. The germline V and J ends were trimmed by 6 bases and 7 bases, with 5 bases remaining between them. The CDR3 loop is CATSYNGELFF. The CDR3 coding sequence is TGTGCCACCAGTTATAACGGGGAGCTGTTTTTT.

V and J are TRBV11-2 and TRBJ2-1; D remains ambiguous. Germline CDR1 reads SGHAT; CDR2 reads FQNNGV. V lost 0 bases to trimming and J lost 5 bases, with 5 bases between them. The CDR3 totals 13 residues. The CDR3 DNA is TGTGCCAGCAGCTTAGATCGGGACAATGAGCAGTTCTTC. Translating gives CASSLDRDNEQFF.

The chain couples TRBV12-3 or TRBV12-4 to TRBJ2-7; D is uncertain. V was clipped by 8 bases and J by 3 bases, with 11 bases between them. The CDR3 totals 12 residues. CDR3 DNA sequence: TGTGCCAGCGGATCATCAGGCTACGAGCAGTACTTC. Amino acids: CASGSSGYEQYF.

V is TRBV30 and J is TRBJ2-5; 7 bases are shared with TRBD1. V gave up 5 bases and J gave up 5 bases; unmatched junction bases: 5. The CDR3 contains 12 residues. Germline V gene lookup returns CDR1 GTSNPN and CDR2 SVGIG (reference sequence). The CDR3 coding sequence is TGTGCCTGGGAGGGGGCAGCGGAGACCCAGTACTTC. Residues: CAWEGAAETQYF.

The rearrangement links TRBV29-1 to TRBJ1-1; TRBD1 matches 8 bases. The CDR3 runs 13 residues. Germline CDR1 and CDR2: SQVTM and ANQGSEA. V was clipped by 5 bases and J by 3 bases; unmatched bases: 5. The CDR3, as DNA: TGCAGCGTTCAGGGGGCGCGGGACACTGAAGCTTTCTTT. Translation gives CSVQGARDTEAFF.

The genes are TRBV30 and TRBJ1-2; 8 bases are a match to TRBD1. V lost 6 bases, J lost 0 bases, and 12 bases stayed unmatched. The germline CDR1 and CDR2 sequences are GTSNPN and SVGIG (reference sequence). The CDR3 loop spans 16 amino acids. CDR3 nucleotides: TGTGCCTGCGAACCCAGGGGGCGGAGTACTAACTATGGCTACACCTTC. Translated, it gives CACEPRGRSTNYGYTF.

On this clone itself: At the DNA level, this CDR3 is encoded by other sequences in the same sample as well. The chain is built from TRBV18 and TRBJ2-7; 7 bases match TRBD1. Germline V gene sequence: CDR1 KGHSH, CDR2 LQKENI. This CDR3 region has 12 residues. V was pared by 6 bases and J by 4 bases, with 3 bases of the junction left unmatched. The CDR3 protein is CASSPTGYEQYF. In nucleotides, the CDR3 is TGTGCCAGCTCGCCGACAGGGTACGAGCAGTACTTC.

This chain connects TRBV19 to TRBJ2-1, with D perhaps matching TRBD2 (6 bases). Trimming shortened V by 5 bases and J by 7 bases, and 18 bases separated the two germline ends. The length of the CDR3 is 15 residues. From germline, CDR1 is LNHDA and CDR2 SQIVND (reference sequence). In DNA form, the CDR3 reads TGTGCCAGTAGTGCGGGACTCCGCCTGGGGAATGAGCAGTTCTTC. This codes for CASSAGLRLGNEQFF.

This clone was counted between two and nine times. The chain carries TRBV6-5 and TRBJ2-5; 8 bases agree with TRBD2. The CDR3 extends over 13 amino acids. V was clipped by 7 bases and J by 4 bases; unmatched bases: 5. Per germline, CDR1 MNHEY and CDR2 SVGAGI. For the CDR3, the DNA is TGTGCCAGCACCCTCGGGGGGGGAGAGACCCAGTACTTC. This gives the protein CASTLGGGETQYF.

This clone was counted once. The J gene is TRBJ1-2, the V gene TRBV27; 7 bases map to TRBD1. The CDR3 is 13 amino acids. CDR1 is MNHEY and CDR2 is SMNVEV in the germline V gene (reference sequence). The J segment lost 3 bases and the V segment lost 6 bases, leaving 4 bases of the junction unmatched. CDR3 bases: TGTGCCAGCAGACCAACAGGGGACTATGGCTACACCTTC. This gives the protein CASRPTGDYGYTF.

This clone appeared once. The rearrangement links TRBV6-1 to TRBJ2-4, with 9 bases identical to TRBD2. The CDR3 length is 20 residues. Germline values: CDR1 MNHNS, CDR2 SASEGT. Trimming cost V 4 bases and J 0 bases; bases outside gene matches: 16. The CDR3 spells CASSVRSSGAAREAKNIQYF. As DNA, the CDR3 is TGTGCCAGCAGTGTAAGATCTAGCGGGGCTGCCCGTGAAGCCAAAAACATTCAGTACTTC.

The V call is TRBV15, the J call TRBJ1-2; the D gene is possibly TRBD1 (6 bases). The V gene lost 0 bases and the J gene lost 6 bases, with 17 bases spanning the gap. This CDR3 contains 16 residues. Germline V gives CDR1 LNHNV, CDR2 YYDKDF (reference sequence). This CDR3 reads CATSRDLGGGANGYTF. DNA of the CDR3: TGTGCCACCAGCAGAGATCTTGGTGGGGGGGCGAATGGCTACACCTTC. Full variable domain (missing parts from reference TRBV15 and TRBJ1-2): DAMVIQNPRYQVTQFGKPVTLSCSQTLNHNVMYWYQQKSSQAPKLLFHYYDKDFNNEADTPDNFQSRRPNTSFCFLDIRSPGLGDTAMYLCATSRDLGGGANGYTFGSGTRLTVV.

V and J are TRBV19 and TRBJ2-7; D call uncertain. Germline V gene lookup returns CDR1 LNHDA and CDR2 SQIVND (reference sequence). V gave up 1 base and J gave up 3 bases, with 10 bases separating them. The CDR3 consists of 14 residues. CDR3 region: CASSIVNSLYEQYF. The DNA for the CDR3 is TGTGCCAGTAGTATAGTAAACAGCCTCTACGAGCAGTACTTC.

This clone was seen ten or more times. This chain connects TRBV5-1 to TRBJ2-7, with D perhaps TRBD1 (5 bases). Trimming shortened V by 0 bases and J by 1 base, and 17 bases separated the two germline ends. This CDR3 contains 17 residues. CDR1 is SGHRS, CDR2 YFSETQ, per germline. The CDR3 nucleotides read TGCGCCAGCAGCTTGGGACCGACAGAAAGGGGATCCTACGAGCAGTACTTC. It encodes CASSLGPTERGSYEQYF.

The chain is built from TRBV7-6 and TRBJ1-3; 9 positions agree with TRBD1. Trimming at V came to 1 base and at J to 2 bases, leaving 12 bases not matched to a gene. The CDR3 spans 19 residues. Germline values: CDR1 SGHVS, CDR2 FNYEAQ. CDR3 nucleotide sequence: TGTGCCAGCAGCTTAGGTTTTATCATACAGGGGGCGACTGGAAACACCATATATTTT. Protein product: CASSLGFIIQGATGNTIYF.